This is a list of T cell receptor beta chains from one sample in a study of T-cell memory formation after mild COVID-19. TCRdb analysed the 5' RACE reads with MiXCR anew, one entry per CDR3 protein. Of about 340,000 distinct CDR3 sequences in the sample, around a sixth are singletons; the top ten hold under 25%. The sequenced sample was PBMCs or a T cell subset sorted from them (not recorded which). The receptor set was obtained from a man between 18 and 35 years old who had mild COVID-19 (a few samples of this study predate the infection). Cell type and time point are not known. Each CDR3 is given with its conserved first and last residue. Fields, in order: V gene, clone size, D gene, J gene, CDR3 DNA, CDR3 protein. The D gene is left open where the match is weak. Not all rows give a size; the values are once, few, many and, for expanded clones, a class.

TRBV7-8	NA	NA	TRBJ2-3	TGTGCCAGCAGCTTAGCGGGGCCCCAGGAGGATACGCAGTATTTT	CASSLAGPQEDTQYF
TRBV6-6	few	TRBD2	TRBJ2-1	TGTGCCAGCAGTTACGGGACTAGCAGAAACAATGAGCAGTTCTTC	CASSYGTSRNNEQFF
TRBV12-5	few	TRBD2	TRBJ2-3	TGTGCTAGTGGTTTGGTGCTCGGGAGGACGACTAGCACAGATACGCAGTATTTT	CASGLVLGRTTSTDTQYF
TRBV6-5	NA	TRBD2	TRBJ2-1	TGTGCCAGCACCACTAGCGGGGGGACTGAGCAGTTCTTC	CASTTSGGTEQFF
TRBV3-1	NA	TRBD1	TRBJ1-2	TGTGCCAGCAGCCAAGCCCCCAATACCGGGACAGCTAACTATGGCTACACCTTC	CASSQAPNTGTANYGYTF
TRBV23-1	many	NA	TRBJ2-1	TGCGCCCACCCTTTGTGGTCTAACAATGAGCAGTTCTTC	CAHPLWSNNEQFF
TRBV6-5	few	TRBD1	TRBJ2-4	TGTGCCAGCAGTTTTTCGGGACAGGGCGTAGCCAAAAACATTCAGTACTTC	CASSFSGQGVAKNIQYF
TRBV10-3	few	NA	TRBJ1-2	TGTGCCATCAGTGAGCCGGGAGAAAACTATGGCTACACCTTC	CAISEPGENYGYTF
TRBV29-1	NA	NA	TRBJ1-1	TGCAGCGTTGATTATGGGGCGAACACTGAAGCTTTCTTT	CSVDYGANTEAFF
TRBV6-1	few	NA	TRBJ2-1	TGTGCCAGCAGTGCATCAGGGGATACCGTATACAATGAGCAGTTCTTC	CASSASGDTVYNEQFF
TRBV7-7	many	NA	TRBJ2-5	TGTGCCAGCAGCTTGGACAGCCAAGAGACCCAGTACTTC	CASSLDSQETQYF
TRBV11-2	few	NA	TRBJ2-5	TGTGCCAGCAGCTTAGATTTGGTTTTGGAGACCCAGTACTTC	CASSLDLVLETQYF
TRBV7-9	NA	NA	TRBJ1-1	TGTGCCAGCAGCTTAGTTCAGATTGAAGCTTTCTTT	CASSLVQIEAFF
TRBV7-8	few	NA	TRBJ2-2	TGTGCCAGCAGCTTAGTGGAGATAGGGGACACCGGGGAGCTGTTTTTT	CASSLVEIGDTGELFF
TRBV14	NA	NA	TRBJ2-3	TGTGCCAGCAGCCAGGGTCATACGCAGTATTTT	CASSQGHTQYF
TRBV5-1	many	TRBD2	TRBJ2-7	TGCGCCAGCAGCTCGAATAGCGGGGGAATCGCCTACGAGCAGTACTTC	CASSSNSGGIAYEQYF
TRBV28	NA	TRBD2	TRBJ2-2	TGTGCCAGCGGGAGGGCGGACGGGCCAACCGGGGAGCTGTTTTTT	CASGRADGPTGELFF
TRBV6-2/TRBV6-3	NA	NA	TRBJ2-1	TGTGCCAGCAGCGATCCGGGGGCTGAGCAGTTCTTC	CASSDPGAEQFF
TRBV3-1	few	TRBD2	TRBJ2-7	TGTGCCAGCAGCCACCCCCTGGGGGGGTACTACGAGCAGTACTTC	CASSHPLGGYYEQYF
TRBV27	NA	TRBD2	TRBJ2-5	TGTGCCAGCGGGAGACTAGCGGGGGACCAAGAGACCCAGTACTTC	CASGRLAGDQETQYF
TRBV7-9	few	TRBD1	TRBJ2-7	TGTGCCAGCAGCTCGAGGGGGCGACAGGGAAGGTCCTACGAGCAGTACTTC	CASSSRGRQGRSYEQYF
TRBV6-2/TRBV6-3	NA	NA	TRBJ1-5	TGTGCCAGCAATGCGGGCAATCCGAATCAGCCCCAGCATTTT	CASNAGNPNQPQHF
TRBV18	NA	NA	TRBJ2-5	TGTGCCAGCTCTCTAGGGGAATCGGAGACCCAGTACTTC	CASSLGESETQYF
TRBV12-3/TRBV12-4	few	TRBD2	TRBJ2-3	TGTGCCAGCGAAGCGGGGGGGACGGATACGCAGTATTTT	CASEAGGTDTQYF
TRBV6-6	few	NA	TRBJ2-7	TGTGCCAGCCAAAACGGGTCCTACGAGCAGTACTTC	CASQNGSYEQYF
TRBV6-4	once	TRBD1	TRBJ2-1	TGTGCCAGCGGGACAGGGGTTTACAATGAGCAGTTCTTC	CASGTGVYNEQFF
TRBV6-5	few	TRBD2	TRBJ2-5	TGTGCCAGCAGTCCCGAGGCTAGCGGGGAGTGGGAGACCCAGTACTTC	CASSPEASGEWETQYF
TRBV7-6	once	NA	TRBJ2-5	TGTGCCAGCAGCCCCTCTGTGTGGGCCTTGTTGGAGACCCAGTACTTC	CASSPSVWALLETQYF
TRBV5-6	NA	NA	TRBJ1-2	TGTGCCAGCAGCCCCGGACAGATCTATGGCTACACCTTC	CASSPGQIYGYTF
TRBV5-1	many	NA	TRBJ2-3	TGCGCCAGCAGCTTGGAGGGACAACACGCAGATACGCAGTATTTT	CASSLEGQHADTQYF
TRBV9	many	NA	TRBJ2-2	TGTGCCAGCAGCGTCGGGGGAAACACCGGGGAGCTGTTTTTT	CASSVGGNTGELFF
TRBV7-2	NA	NA	TRBJ1-2	TGTGCCAGCAGCCCTACCGTGGGACGGACCAACTATGGCTACACCTTC	CASSPTVGRTNYGYTF
TRBV5-1	NA	NA	TRBJ2-7	TGCGCCAGCAGCTTGGGTCACCCCATCGAGCAGTACTTC	CASSLGHPIEQYF
TRBV21-1	few	NA	TRBJ2-5	TGTGCCAGCAACCCCTGCGACAGGGACCCCGCTAAAGAGACCCAGTACTTC	CASNPCDRDPAKETQYF
TRBV6-5	NA	NA	TRBJ1-2	TGTGCCAGCAGTACCAGAGGGGGCTACACCTTC	CASSTRGGYTF
TRBV10-3	few	TRBD1	TRBJ1-2	TGTGCCATCAGTTGGGACAGACCCAGACGGGGCTATGGCTACACCTTC	CAISWDRPRRGYGYTF
TRBV4-3	NA	NA	TRBJ1-5	TGCGCCAGCAGCCAAGATGCGTGGCGGAGCAATCAGCCCCAGCATTTT	CASSQDAWRSNQPQHF
TRBV12-3/TRBV12-4	few	TRBD1	TRBJ2-6	TGTGCCAGCAGTGCTCTAGGACAGGGAAATTCGGGGGCCAACGTCCTGACTTTC	CASSALGQGNSGANVLTF
TRBV27	NA	NA	TRBJ1-2	TGTGCCAGCAGTTTATCGTGGCAGGGATCGTGGGGCTACACCTTC	CASSLSWQGSWGYTF
TRBV5-1	NA	TRBD1	TRBJ1-6	TGCGCCAGCAGCTTGACATCGGGACAGGGGATCGGCTCCTATAATTCACCCCTCCACTTT	CASSLTSGQGIGSYNSPLHF
TRBV10-3	NA	TRBD1	TRBJ2-1	TGTGCCATCAGTGGGACAGGGGACGATGAGCAGTTCTTC	CAISGTGDDEQFF
TRBV6-1	NA	NA	TRBJ1-3	TGTGCCAGCAGTGGGTCCTCGGGTGGAAACACCATATATTTT	CASSGSSGGNTIYF
TRBV13	many	TRBD2	TRBJ2-1	TGTGCCAGCAGCTCCTACCGACTAGCGGGCCGTAATGAGCAGTTCTTC	CASSSYRLAGRNEQFF
TRBV6-6	NA	TRBD1	TRBJ1-2	TGTGCCAGCAGTTATGGGGGGACAGCCTATGGCTACACCTTC	CASSYGGTAYGYTF
TRBV2	NA	NA	TRBJ2-5	TGTGCCAGCAGTGATGAAGTGCTGGCAGATCAAGAGACCCAGTACTTC	CASSDEVLADQETQYF
TRBV6-5	NA	TRBD2	TRBJ2-1	TGTGCCACCCTAGATAGCGGGGCCTACAATGAGCAGTTCTTC	CATLDSGAYNEQFF
TRBV4-1	few	NA	TRBJ1-1	TGCGCCAGCAGCCAAGTTCTGCCGATTGGAGCTATGAACACTGAAGCTTTCTTT	CASSQVLPIGAMNTEAFF
TRBV7-2	few	NA	TRBJ1-2	TGTGCCAGCAGCCCCCCGCCCTTTGGGGGTAATGGCTACACCTTC	CASSPPPFGGNGYTF
TRBV29-1	NA	NA	TRBJ1-2	TGCAGCGCCGACGGACACTCTCTTTGGGGCTACACCTTC	CSADGHSLWGYTF
TRBV7-2	few	NA	TRBJ2-3	TGTGCCAGCAGCTTATTAGCCGCGCAGTATTTT	CASSLLAAQYF